This entry describes one T cell receptor (beta chain). The antigen is unknown. These data belong to a study of T cell responses to AZD1222 COVID-19 vaccine. Study as a whole: Timing groups of about 4 and about 12 weeks for second doses were pooled. Overall study findings and caveats: White British donors predominated, females outnumbered males, and clonal diversity was possibly underestimated. Of the AZD1222 recipients, only 5 or 6 were seropositive at baseline. Spike-specific TCRs gained breadth and depth after people received two AZD1222 doses.

Repertoires were generated with immunoSEQ multiplex PCR, while TCRdb's copy carries only in-frame clones and drops some. Here the sample spans 100,000 to 150,000 clones, over 75% being singletons. The CDR3 is 14 amino acids. The germline V gene encodes CDR1 SGHAT and CDR2 FQNNGV. With 4 bases clipped from V and 10 bases from J, the junction kept 10 bases outside the gene matches. This receptor was obtained from an adult in good health. The V gene is TRBV11-2, the J gene TRBJ2-3; 8 bases are shared with TRBD1. The sequencing used peripheral blood, collected on day 0 of AZD1222 vaccination. DNA of the CDR3: TGTGCCAGCAGCTCCGGACAGGGAGCTCAAGCGCAGTATTTT. Its protein is CASSSGQGAQAQYF. The variable domain in full, with the rest retrieved from reference TRBV11-2 and TRBJ2-3, is EAGVAQSPRYKIIEKRQSVAFWCNPISGHATLYWYQQILGQGPKLLIQFQNNGVVDDSQLPKDRFSAERLKGVDSTLKIQPAKLEDSAVYLCASSSGQGAQAQYFGPGTRLTVL.